Detailed here is one T cell receptor beta chain. What it binds is unknown. This sample is part of a study of graft-versus-host responses after intestinal transplantation. The CDR3 is 13 amino acids. Deletions cut 4 bases from V and 0 bases from J, with 5 bases between. Germline lookup yields CDR1 SNHLY and CDR2 FYNNEI. Some clones are missing from TCRdb's copy, which holds only in-frame ones; the method was immunoSEQ multiplex PCR. The sample includes tens of thousands of clones, about four fifths of them seen just once. The gene calls are TRBV2 and TRBJ2-3, with unresolved D. The TCR comes from a human donor who received an intestinal transplant. The source was unstimulated CD4+ T cells sorted from spleen or lymph node cells, collected before intestinal transplant. In nucleotides, the CDR3 is TGTGCCAGCAGTGGGCAAAGCACAGATACGCAGTATTTT. Translation: CASSGQSTDTQYF.